In its sample, the clone carrying this T cell receptor beta chain was seen a few times. V lost 3 bases and J lost 3, with 14 bases in between. The CDR3 consists of 16 residues. Germline CDR1 reads MNHEY; CDR2 reads SMNVEV (reference sequence). The sample is drawn from a study of T cells after yellow fever vaccination. General study results and limits: Any FACS-sorted repertoire could hold abundant clonotypes that contaminate it from the bulk population.

From the 5' RACE reads, TCRdb called clonotypes with MiXCR, one entry per CDR3 protein. The table has about 96,000 distinct CDR3 sequences, around 9.8% seen once. Sequencing used CD8+ T cells not binding an NS4B(214-222) dextramer, sorted from PBMCs, obtained more than 14 days after the first yellow fever vaccination. The sequence came from a man between 18 and 29 years old who received the YFV17D yellow fever vaccine. The chain has TRBV27 and TRBJ2-2; maybe TRBD2 (7 bases). Written as DNA, the CDR3 is TGTGCCAGCAGTTTCGCGGGGGCCCTCTACACCGGGGAGCTGTTTTTT. It codes for CASSFAGALYTGELFF.